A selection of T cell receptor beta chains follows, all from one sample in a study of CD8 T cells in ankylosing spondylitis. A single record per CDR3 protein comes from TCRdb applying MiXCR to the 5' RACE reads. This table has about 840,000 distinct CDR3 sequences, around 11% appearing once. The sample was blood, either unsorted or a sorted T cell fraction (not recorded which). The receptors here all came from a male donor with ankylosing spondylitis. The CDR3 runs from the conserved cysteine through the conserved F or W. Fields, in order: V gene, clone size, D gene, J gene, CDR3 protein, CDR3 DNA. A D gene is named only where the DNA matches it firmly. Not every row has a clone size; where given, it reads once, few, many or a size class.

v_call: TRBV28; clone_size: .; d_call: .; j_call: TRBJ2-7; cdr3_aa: CASSSTGRQSSYEQYF; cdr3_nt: TGTGCCAGCAGTTCCACGGGACGACAGAGCTCCTACGAGCAGTACTTC
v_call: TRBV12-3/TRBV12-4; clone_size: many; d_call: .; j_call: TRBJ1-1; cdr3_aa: CASSFYTDRPNTEAFF; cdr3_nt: TGTGCCAGCAGTTTTTATACAGACAGGCCGAACACTGAAGCTTTCTTT
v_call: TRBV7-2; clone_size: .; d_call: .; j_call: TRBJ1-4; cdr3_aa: CASSKSFNEKLFF; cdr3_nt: TGTGCCAGCAGCAAATCCTTTAATGAAAAACTGTTTTTT
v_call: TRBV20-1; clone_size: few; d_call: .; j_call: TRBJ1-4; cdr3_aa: CSAADTATNEKLFF; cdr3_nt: TGCAGTGCCGCGGACACTGCAACTAATGAAAAACTGTTTTTT
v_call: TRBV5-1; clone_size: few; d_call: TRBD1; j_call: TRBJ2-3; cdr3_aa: CASSFMTGETDTQYF; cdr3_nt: TGCGCCAGCAGCTTCATGACAGGGGAAACAGATACGCAGTATTTT
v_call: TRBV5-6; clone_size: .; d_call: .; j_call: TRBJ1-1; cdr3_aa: CASRRFGGAEAFF; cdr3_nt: TGTGCCAGCCGGAGGTTTGGGGGCGCTGAAGCTTTCTTT
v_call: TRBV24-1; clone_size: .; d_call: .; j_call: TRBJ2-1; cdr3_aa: CATSEPVLDEQFF; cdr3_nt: TGTGCCACCAGTGAGCCCGTACTGGATGAGCAGTTCTTC
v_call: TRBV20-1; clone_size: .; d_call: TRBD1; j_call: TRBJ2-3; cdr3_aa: CSARDSDRGTDTQYF; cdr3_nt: TGCAGTGCTAGAGATTCAGACAGGGGGACAGATACGCAGTATTTT
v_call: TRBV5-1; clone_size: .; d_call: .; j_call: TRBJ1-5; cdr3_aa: CASRPEGGAGQPQHF; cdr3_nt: TGCGCCAGCAGACCGGAAGGGGGAGCGGGTCAGCCCCAGCATTTT
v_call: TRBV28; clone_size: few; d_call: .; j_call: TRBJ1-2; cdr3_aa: CASSPSYTRYGYTF; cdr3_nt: TGTGCCAGCAGTCCTTCGTACACCCGATATGGCTACACCTTC
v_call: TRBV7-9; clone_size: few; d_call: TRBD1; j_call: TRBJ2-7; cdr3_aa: CASSLQGGASYEQYF; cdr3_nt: TGTGCCAGCAGCTTACAAGGGGGCGCGTCCTACGAGCAGTACTTC
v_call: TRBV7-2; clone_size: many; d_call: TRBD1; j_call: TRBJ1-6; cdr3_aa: CASSLAGQGNSPLHF; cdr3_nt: TGTGCCAGCAGCTTAGCTGGACAGGGTAATTCACCCCTCCACTTT
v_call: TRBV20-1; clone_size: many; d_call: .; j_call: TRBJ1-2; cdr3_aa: CSPSGGGSEGYTF; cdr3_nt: TGCAGTCCGTCAGGCGGCGGCAGTGAGGGCTACACCTTC
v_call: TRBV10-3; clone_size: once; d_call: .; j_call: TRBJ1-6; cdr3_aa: CAISEGGGVPYNSPLHF; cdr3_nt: TGTGCCATCAGTGAAGGAGGAGGGGTTCCCTATAATTCACCCCTCCACTTT
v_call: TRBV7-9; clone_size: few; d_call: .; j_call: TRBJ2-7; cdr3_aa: CASSSSDF; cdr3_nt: TGTGCCAGCAGCTCCTCGGACTTC
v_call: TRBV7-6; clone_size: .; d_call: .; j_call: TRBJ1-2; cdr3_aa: CASSLGRLKGYTF; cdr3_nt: TGTGCCAGCAGCCTGGGGAGGCTGAAGGGCTACACCTTC